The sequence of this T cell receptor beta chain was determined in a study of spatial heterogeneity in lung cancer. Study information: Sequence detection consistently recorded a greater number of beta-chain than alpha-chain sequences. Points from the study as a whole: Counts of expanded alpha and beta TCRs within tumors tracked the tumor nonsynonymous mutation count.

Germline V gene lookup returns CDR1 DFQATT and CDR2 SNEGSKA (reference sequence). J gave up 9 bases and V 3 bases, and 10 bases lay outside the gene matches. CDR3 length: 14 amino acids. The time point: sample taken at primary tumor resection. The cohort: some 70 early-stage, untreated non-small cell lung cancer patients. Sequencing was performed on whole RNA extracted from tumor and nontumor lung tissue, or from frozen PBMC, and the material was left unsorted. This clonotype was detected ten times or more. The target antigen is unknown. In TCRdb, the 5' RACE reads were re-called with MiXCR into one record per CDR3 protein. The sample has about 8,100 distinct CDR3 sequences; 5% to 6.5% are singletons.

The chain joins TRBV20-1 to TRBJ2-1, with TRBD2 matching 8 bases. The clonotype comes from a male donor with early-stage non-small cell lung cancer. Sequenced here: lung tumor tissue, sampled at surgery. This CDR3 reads CSASRVAGNGEQFF. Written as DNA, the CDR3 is TGCAGTGCTAGTAGGGTAGCGGGAAACGGTGAGCAGTTCTTC.